This TCR beta chain was identified during a study of beta chain features in type 1 diabetes. For the study at large: In all, 107,917,701 sorted cells from all samples were analyzed. Study observations and caveats: Within patients, naive, central memory and Treg TCRB repertoires seemed more similar than within healthy donors.

Germline V gene data show CDR1 as SGHNT and CDR2 as YYREEE (reference sequence). V lost 4 bases to trimming and J lost 4 bases, with 17 bases between them. The CDR3 sequence is 16 residues long. Sequencing targeted expressed TCRB transcripts, as all isolated RNA had been reverse transcribed. The assay was immunoSEQ multiplex PCR, and TCRdb's table has in-frame clones only and misses some. This table holds some 180,000 clones, approximately 13% found once. In this sample, this clone turned up a few times. Its cognate antigen is unknown. This clonotype was sampled from a woman under 30 in good health. V gene TRBV5-4 combines with J gene TRBJ2-2; tentative D call: TRBD1 (5 bases). The source material was central memory CD4+ T cells from blood. CDR3 nucleotides: TGTGCCAGCAGCCCCGGTGGGGCGTCGGGCACCGGGGAGCTGTTTTTT. Translated, it gives CASSPGGASGTGELFF.